One and the same sample provided the 20 T cell receptor beta chains below, sequenced in a study of blood T cell repertoires in COVID-19 (dated by TCRdb to about 2020). The library was made by the immunoSEQ multiplex PCR assay. TCRdb took over this immuneACCESS table, retaining in-frame rearrangements with V and J assigned. Such tables are incomplete; in checked studies, under half of the missing clones stem from an unresolved V gene, and the remainder is unexplained. Within this sample are 50,000 to 65,000 clones, with around nine tenths of them counted one time only. The ten largest clones take up 3.9% of the sample. Specimen: peripheral blood. Source of these receptors: a man between 65 and 85 years old with acute or convalescent COVID-19.

A single count supports this clone. J is TRBJ1-6 and V is TRBV18, with TRBD1 matching 8 bases. Germline-derived CDR1 and CDR2 are KGHSH and LQKENI. CDR3 size: 15 residues. The junction had 5 bases not matched to a gene; V was cut back by 3 bases and J by 7 bases. CDR3 sequence: CASSPNRGENSPLHF. The CDR3 DNA is TGTGCCAGCTCACCTAACAGGGGGGAGAATTCACCCCTCCACTTT.

In nucleotides, the CDR3 is TGTGCCAGCAGTTTCCGGGACAGGGGTCCCCTCCACTTT. It is translated as CASSFRDRGPLHF. The chain is built from TRBV6-2 or TRBV6-3 and TRBJ1-6; 10 bases agree with TRBD1. V shed 4 bases, J shed 13 bases, and the junction held 4 bases outside the gene matches. This CDR3 has 13 amino acids. Germline lookup yields CDR1 MNHEY and CDR2 SVGEGT.

The chain couples TRBV7-2 to TRBJ2-1, with D possibly matching TRBD2 (7 bases). The CDR3 consists of 16 residues. V was trimmed by 1 base and J by 9 bases, leaving 19 bases between them. Germline CDR1 is SGHTA and CDR2 is FQGNSA. The CDR3 reads CASSLGRGPEGSEQFF. DNA of the CDR3: TGTGCCAGCAGCTTAGGGCGGGGGCCCGAGGGAAGTGAGCAGTTCTTC. The full variable domain, in which reference TRBV7-2 and TRBJ2-1 provide the parts outside the CDR3, is GAGVSQSPSNKVTEKGKDVELRCDPISGHTALYWYRQSLGQGLEFLIYFQGNSAPDKSGLPSDRFSAERTGGSVSTLTIQRTQQEDSAVYLCASSLGRGPEGSEQFFGPGTRLTVL.

This CDR3 is CASSLMPGVNAEQFF. Written as DNA, the CDR3 is TGTGCCAGCAGCTTAATGCCGGGGGTTAATGCTGAGCAGTTCTTC. The J gene is TRBJ2-1, the V gene TRBV7-8; tentatively, D is TRBD2 (6 bases). Per the germline V gene, CDR1 is SGHVS and CDR2 is FQNEAQ. The CDR3 loop spans 15 amino acids. V was shortened by 2 bases and J by 9 bases, with 17 bases between the two germline ends.

This rearrangement joins TRBV6-6 to TRBJ1-2, with TRBD1 identical over 7 bases. CDR3 length equals 13 residues. Trimming at V came to 2 bases and at J to 8 bases, leaving 5 bases not matched to a gene. From germline, CDR1 is MNHNY and CDR2 SVGAGI (reference sequence). CDR3 sequence (DNA): TGTGCCAGCAGTTACCAGGGGGTAGAGGGCTACACCTTC. Protein sequence: CASSYQGVEGYTF.

The chain is built from TRBV9 and TRBJ2-1; the match to TRBD2 covers 8 bases. CDR1 SGDLS and CDR2 YYNGEE come from the germline V gene. CDR3 length: 15 amino acids. J gave up 4 bases and V 5 bases, and 8 bases lay outside the gene matches. The CDR3 nucleotides are TGTGCCAGCAGTGGGACTAAGCGGGGGTACAATGAGCAGTTCTTC. This encodes CASSGTKRGYNEQFF.

In this sample, this clone turned up a few times. V is TRBV14 and J is TRBJ2-7; no clear D. This CDR3 is built from 13 residues. Trimming took 1 base from V and 7 from J, leaving 11 bases between them. CDR1 is SGHDN and CDR2 is FVKESK in the germline V gene. CDR3 bases: TGTGCCAGCAGCCAAGCAGGCTTCGGTGAGCAGTACTTC. Translated, it gives CASSQAGFGEQYF.

CDR3 nucleotides: TGTGCCAGCAGCTTAGGACAGTACACCGGGGAGCTGTTTTTT. Protein: CASSLGQYTGELFF. The gene calls are TRBV7-2 and TRBJ2-2, with D possibly being TRBD1 (5 bases). The germline V gene encodes CDR1 SGHTA and CDR2 FQGNSA. V shed 1 base and J shed 3 bases, with 6 bases lying between them. This CDR3 is built from 14 residues.

This chain's CDR3 is CASSPGGSGSYNEQFF. The CDR3 coding sequence is TGTGCCAGCTCACCAGGGGGCAGTGGGTCCTACAATGAGCAGTTCTTC. The V gene is TRBV18, the J gene TRBJ2-1; the D gene is possibly TRBD1 (6 bases). The CDR3 is 16 residues long. CDR1 is KGHSH, CDR2 LQKENI, per germline. Trimming removed 2 bases at V and 1 base at J, with 12 bases between.

This clone was seen only a few times. The chain uses TRBV6-5 and TRBJ2-2; 7 nucleotides align to TRBD1. CDR3 size: 16 residues. Trimming removed 0 bases from V and 5 bases from J; junction bases left unmatched: 6. The V gene's germline CDR1 is MNHEY and CDR2 SVGAGI. This CDR3 reads CASSYSETGWTGELFF. The CDR3, as DNA: TGTGCCAGCAGTTACTCAGAGACAGGGTGGACCGGGGAGCTGTTTTTT.

In its sample, this clone ranks as medium-sized. This rearrangement joins TRBV5-8 to TRBJ2-1, with TRBD2 matching 8 bases. The CDR3 is made up of 17 amino acids. V shed 0 bases, J shed 2 bases, and the junction held 7 bases outside the gene matches. Germline values: CDR1 SGHTS, CDR2 YDEGEE. The CDR3 loop is CASSLGAIAGTYNEQFF. CDR3 coding DNA: TGTGCCAGCAGCTTGGGGGCGATAGCGGGGACCTACAATGAGCAGTTCTTC.

The chain carries TRBV9 and TRBJ2-7; TRBD1 matches at 10 bases. The CDR3 extends over 15 amino acids. The trim removed 0 bases at V and 2 bases at J, leaving 2 bases unmatched. From germline, CDR1 is SGDLS and CDR2 YYNGEE. As DNA, the CDR3 is TGTGCCAGCAGCGTAGAAGGGACAGGGGCCTACGAGCAGTACTTC. Protein: CASSVEGTGAYEQYF.

This chain joins TRBV30 and TRBJ2-1, with TRBD2 as a possible D gene (5 bases). Germline V CDR1 and CDR2: GTSNPN, SVGIG (reference sequence). Trimming stripped 0 bases from V and 8 bases from J, with 11 bases between. The CDR3 contains 13 residues. CDR3 protein: CAWSVQTGDEQFF. For the CDR3, the DNA is TGTGCCTGGAGTGTACAGACCGGGGATGAGCAGTTCTTC.

The rearrangement links TRBV18 to TRBJ1-1; the D gene is possibly TRBD1 (5 bases). CDR1 KGHSH and CDR2 LQKENI come from the germline V gene. The CDR3 sequence is 15 residues long. The V end lost 2 bases, the J end lost 2 bases, and 12 bases lay between the germline ends. The CDR3 loop reads CASSPDQGLNTEAFF. The CDR3 bases are TGTGCCAGCTCACCAGATCAGGGCCTTAACACTGAAGCTTTCTTT.

The DNA for the CDR3 is TGTGCCAGCAGTTACGGGGCCGGCATAATGAACACTGAAGCTTTCTTT. Translating it yields CASSYGAGIMNTEAFF. The gene calls are TRBV6-5 and TRBJ1-1, with a weak D call TRBD1 (5 bases). Per germline, CDR1 MNHEY and CDR2 SVGAGI. Deletions cut 2 bases from V and 0 bases from J, with 13 bases between. This CDR3 is 16 amino acids long.

The chain links TRBV9 to TRBJ2-1; 8 nucleotides align to TRBD1. The V gene's germline CDR1 is SGDLS and CDR2 YYNGEE. The length of the CDR3 is 16 residues. Unmatched junction bases numbered 10, after V lost 2 bases and J lost 6 bases. The CDR3 DNA sequence: TGTGCCAGCAGCGTCTCCACAGGGGGATCTTTCAATGAGCAGTTCTTC. Translated, it gives CASSVSTGGSFNEQFF.

This chain links TRBV30 with TRBJ2-1; 10 bases align to TRBD2. Per germline, CDR1 GTSNPN and CDR2 SVGIG (reference sequence). The CDR3 runs 19 residues. With V trimmed by 1 base and J by 8 bases, 20 bases remained unmatched. DNA for the CDR3: TGTGCCTGGAGTGGAAGGAGGGTTAGGGAAGCGGGGGGGTCCTATGAGCAGTTCTTC. This encodes CAWSGRRVREAGGSYEQFF.

This chain joins TRBV11-3 and TRBJ2-1; 7 bases match TRBD1. V lost 2 bases and J lost 2; bases outside the gene matches: 3. This CDR3 region has 15 residues. Germline V CDR1 and CDR2: SGHNT, YENEEA. The DNA for the CDR3 is TGTGCCAGCAGCTTAACAGGGGCGACCTACAATGAGCAGTTCTTC. Its translation: CASSLTGATYNEQFF.

J is TRBJ2-1 and V is TRBV27, with D maybe TRBD2 (7 bases). This CDR3 is 14 amino acids long. CDR1 and CDR2 from the germline V gene are MNHEY and SMNVEV (reference sequence). Trimming cost V 8 bases and J 12 bases, with 23 bases left between them. The CDR3 nucleotides are TGTGCCAGCCACGGACGGGCGGGGGCCTTGGGGCAGTTCTTC. As protein: CASHGRAGALGQFF.

The chain uses TRBV9 and TRBJ2-2; tentative D call: TRBD1 (6 bases). V gave up 6 bases and J gave up 1 base, with 10 bases separating them. Germline V lookup: CDR1 SGDLS, CDR2 YYNGEE. The CDR3 contains 14 residues. Here the CDR3 reads CASKVGQNTGELFF. The CDR3 DNA reads TGTGCCAGCAAGGTGGGACAGAACACCGGGGAGCTGTTTTTT.